This TCR beta chain is drawn from a study of T cell responses to AZD1222 COVID-19 vaccine. Doses given second, at about 4 or about 12 weeks, were pooled. The sample holds one count of this clone. Antigen: not known. Trimming stripped 0 bases from V and 6 bases from J, with 6 bases between. This CDR3 comprises 13 residues. Germline CDR1 LGHDT, CDR2 YNNKEL (reference sequence). Study conclusions and caveats: Spike-specific TCR depth and breadth grew after two AZD1222 doses.

Using immunoSEQ multiplex PCR, the repertoire was profiled, and TCRdb retains in-frame clones only, with some absent. The repertoire has about 46,000 clones, approximately 90% of them found once; the top ten carry roughly 1.1%. The V call is TRBV3-1 (or the pseudogene TRBV3-2), the J call TRBJ2-4; D unresolved. This receptor was identified in an adult who received the AZD1222 COVID-19 vaccine. Sequencing used peripheral blood, obtained 28 days after the second AZD1222 dose. The DNA of the CDR3 is TGTGCCAGCAGCCAAGATCGGAGAAACATTCAGTACTTC. This gives the protein CASSQDRRNIQYF.